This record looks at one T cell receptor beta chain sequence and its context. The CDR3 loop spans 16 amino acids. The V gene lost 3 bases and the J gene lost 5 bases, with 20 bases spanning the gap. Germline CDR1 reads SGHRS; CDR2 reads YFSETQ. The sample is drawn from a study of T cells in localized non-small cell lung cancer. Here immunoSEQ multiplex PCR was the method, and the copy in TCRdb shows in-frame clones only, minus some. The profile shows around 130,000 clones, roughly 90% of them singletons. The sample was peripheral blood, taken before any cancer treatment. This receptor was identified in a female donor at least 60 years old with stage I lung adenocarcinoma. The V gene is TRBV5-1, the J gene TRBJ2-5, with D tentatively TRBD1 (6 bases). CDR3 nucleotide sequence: TGCGCCAGCAGCTATGTTCCCAGGGGAATAGGGGAGACCCAGTACTTC. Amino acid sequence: CASSYVPRGIGETQYF.